The 12 T cell receptor beta chains given below trace back to one sample, sequenced in a study of cytomegalovirus exposure and HLA in healthy donors. Researchers ran the PCR with 60 Vbeta and 13 Jbeta primers. The protocol was immunoSEQ multiplex PCR, while the TCRdb copy is restricted to in-frame clones and leaves out a portion. This repertoire shows approximately 190,000 clones, 87% found once; its top ten account for 1% to 1.5%. Material: PBMCs. The receptors shown here come from a man aged 30-40 years in good health and CMV-seronegative.

The chain uses TRBV10-3 and TRBJ2-5; 7 bases agree with TRBD2. Germline loops: CDR1 ENHRY, CDR2 SYGVKD. The V gene end was trimmed by 3 bases and the J gene end by 4 bases; junction bases not matched to a gene: 5. This CDR3 contains 14 residues. The CDR3 is CAISEIAGVETQYF. The DNA of the CDR3 is TGTGCCATCAGTGAAATTGCGGGGGTAGAGACCCAGTACTTC.

A few counts support this clone. CDR3 DNA: TGTGCCAGCAGCCAAGATCCGAGGGGGACAGAGCAGTTCTTC. It is translated as CASSQDPRGTEQFF. The rearrangement uses TRBV4-2 and TRBJ2-1, with D maybe TRBD1 (6 bases). Germline V gene lookup returns CDR1 LGHNA and CDR2 YNFKEQ. V was shortened by 0 bases and J by 10 bases, with 13 bases between the two germline ends. The CDR3 runs to 14 residues.

The V gene is TRBV9, the J gene TRBJ2-2; 9 nucleotides agree with TRBD2. V lost 0 bases and J lost 9; bases outside the gene matches: 12. Looked up from germline, CDR1 is SGDLS and CDR2 is YYNGEE. CDR3 size: 17 residues. The CDR3 sequence is CASSVATGASGVRELFF. Here the CDR3 DNA reads TGTGCCAGCAGCGTAGCTACTGGGGCTAGCGGGGTCCGGGAGCTGTTTTTT.

The V call is TRBV14, the J call TRBJ2-7; D is perhaps TRBD1 (5 bases). Germline assignment: CDR1 SGHDN and CDR2 FVKESK. The CDR3 runs to 12 residues. The V and J ends lost 5 bases and 4 bases respectively, with 9 bases between them. Here the CDR3 DNA reads TGTGCCAGCAGCTATGACAGTTACGAGCAGTACTTC. The encoded protein is CASSYDSYEQYF.

The chain recombines TRBV2 with TRBJ2-3; D is unresolved. CDR1 is SNHLY and CDR2 is FYNNEI in the germline V gene. The CDR3 runs 12 residues. The V end lost 3 bases, the J end lost 7 bases, and 8 bases lay between the germline ends. This CDR3 is CASSDSRYTQYF. CDR3 bases: TGTGCCAGCAGTGATAGCCGATATACGCAGTATTTT.

The rearrangement joins TRBV5-4 to TRBJ2-7, with D possibly TRBD1 on 6 matching bases. This CDR3 comprises 12 residues. Deletions cut 7 bases from V and 0 bases from J, with 8 bases between. Germline V gene lookup returns CDR1 SGHNT and CDR2 YYREEE (reference sequence). The CDR3 DNA follows: TGTGCCAGCGGGACAAACTCCTACGAGCAGTACTTC. Amino acids: CASGTNSYEQYF. Complete variable domain (other parts from reference TRBV5-4 and TRBJ2-7): ETGVTQSPTHLIKTRGQQVTLRCSSQSGHNTVSWYQQALGQGPQFIFQYYREEENGRGNFPPRFSGLQFPNYSSELNVNALELDDSALYLCASGTNSYEQYFGPGTRLTVT.

This clone appeared once. The chain has TRBV7-8 and TRBJ2-5; TRBD1 matches at 7 bases. Germline CDR1 reads SGHVS; CDR2 reads FQNEAQ. J was trimmed by 5 bases and V by 6 bases; bases with no gene match: 21. This CDR3 has 18 amino acids. The CDR3 region is CASSPTNRGSGWGETQYF. CDR3 nucleotides: TGTGCCAGCAGTCCTACAAACAGGGGTTCCGGCTGGGGGGAGACCCAGTACTTC.

The chain is built from TRBV29-1 and TRBJ2-5; D may be TRBD2 (5 bases). CDR1 and CDR2 (germline): SQVTM, ANQGSEA. The CDR3 length is 12 residues. V was trimmed by 4 bases and J by 1 base, leaving 7 bases between them. CDR3 in DNA: TGCAGCGTTGCGAGGGCCCAAGAGACCCAGTACTTC. This codes for CSVARAQETQYF.

V usage is TRBV11-1 and J usage is TRBJ2-2; D is perhaps TRBD2 (6 bases). The germline CDR1 and CDR2 sequences are SGHAT and FQDESV (reference sequence). Trimming took off 1 base at V and 2 bases at J, with 17 bases between the two ends. The CDR3 totals 18 residues. CDR3 sequence reads: CASSLGLATVGNTGELFF. The DNA of the CDR3 is TGTGCCAGCAGCTTAGGGCTAGCGACCGTGGGAAACACCGGGGAGCTGTTTTTT.

The J gene is TRBJ1-1, the V gene TRBV19, with D uncertain. V gave up 4 bases and J gave up 4 bases, with 7 bases separating them. The CDR3 length is 12 residues. Germline V gene sequence: CDR1 LNHDA, CDR2 SQIVND (reference sequence). The CDR3 nucleotides are TGTGCCAGTAGTAACAGTATCACTGAAGCTTTCTTT. Protein product: CASSNSITEAFF.

This rearrangement joins TRBV29-1 to TRBJ1-3; D is unresolved. V lost 3 bases to trimming and J lost 4 bases, with 10 bases between them. CDR1 and CDR2 from the germline V gene are SQVTM and ANQGSEA. This CDR3 is built from 13 residues. The chain's CDR3 is CSVEGASGNTIYF. The CDR3, as DNA: TGCAGCGTTGAGGGCGCGTCCGGAAACACCATATATTTT.

The gene calls are TRBV5-1 and TRBJ1-3, with D tentatively TRBD1 (5 bases). CDR3 length: 15 residues. Trimming removed 1 base at V and 0 bases at J, with 8 bases between. Per germline, CDR1 SGHRS and CDR2 YFSETQ. CDR3 residues: CASSLQTGSGNTIYF. In DNA, the CDR3 is TGCGCCAGCAGCTTGCAAACAGGCTCTGGAAACACCATATATTTT.